Listed here is a single T cell receptor beta chain. What it binds is unknown. Original methodology: In the immunoSEQ data, sequences were junction-only and lacked quality scores, so filtering differed. Clones were read by immunoSEQ multiplex PCR, and TCRdb kept only the in-frame ones, dropping some. That table gives V, J and clone size, and the DNA gave D and trimming. The sample holds about 2.3 million clones, 80% to 95% seen once. V was pared by 5 bases and J by 0 bases, with 9 bases between. Germline V gives CDR1 SQVTM, CDR2 ANQGSEA. This CDR3 spans 13 amino acids. This entry comes from a study of shared clonotypes between healthy human individuals. Study results and caveats: Non-shared clonotypes showed lower generation probabilities than clonotypes common to all four donors. Shared clonotypes: about 5.3% naive CD4, around 3.4% naive CD8, less than 2.5% memory CD4, 0.4% to 0.45% memory CD8. Limitation of the genetic and exposure-history diversity represented came from the few donors.

This rearrangement joins TRBV29-1 to TRBJ2-3, with no clear D. The sequence derives from a man between 18 and 35 years old in good health. Some clones in this sample may be carry-over from other donors' samples. The sequenced sample consisted of naive CD4+ T cells from PBMCs. The subset is: CD45RA+ positively selected. The CDR3, as DNA: TGCAGCGTTCCTCTGACTAGCACAGATACGCAGTATTTT. Its protein product is CSVPLTSTDTQYF.